Only a few counts were recorded for the clone carrying this TCR beta chain. The target antigen is unknown. Expressed TCRB transcripts were sequenced because the entire RNA isolate underwent reverse transcription. The data were produced by immunoSEQ multiplex PCR, yet TCRdb's version contains in-frame clones alone and is incomplete. This sample yields 100,000 to 150,000 clones, of which around 9% are seen a single time; about 0.7% belongs to the top ten. The CDR3 runs to 13 residues. Germline CDR1 and CDR2: SQVTM and ANQGSEA. Unmatched junction bases numbered 2, after V lost 6 bases and J lost 7 bases. This specimen comes from a study of beta chain features in type 1 diabetes. Study-wide points: TCRB CDR3 length was moderately but significantly reduced in all four CD4+ subsets of Type 1 diabetes patients.

Sequencing input: central memory CD4+ T cells from blood. The TCR sequence derives from a man aged 25 to 40 with type 1 diabetes. This chain links TRBV29-1 with TRBJ1-6; 11 bases agree with TRBD1. The DNA of the CDR3 is TGCAGCGTCTGGACAGGGGGCAATTCACCCCTCCACTTT. Protein: CSVWTGGNSPLHF.